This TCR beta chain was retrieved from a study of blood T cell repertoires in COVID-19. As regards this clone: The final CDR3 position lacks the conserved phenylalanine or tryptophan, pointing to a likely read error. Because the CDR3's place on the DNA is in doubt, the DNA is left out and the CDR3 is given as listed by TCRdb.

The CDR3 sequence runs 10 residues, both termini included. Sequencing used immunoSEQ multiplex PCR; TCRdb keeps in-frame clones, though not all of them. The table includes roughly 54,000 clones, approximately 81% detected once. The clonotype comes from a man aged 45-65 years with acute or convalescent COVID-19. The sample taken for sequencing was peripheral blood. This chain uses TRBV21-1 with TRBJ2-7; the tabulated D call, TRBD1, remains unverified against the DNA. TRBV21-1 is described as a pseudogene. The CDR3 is CASSIDRNLI.